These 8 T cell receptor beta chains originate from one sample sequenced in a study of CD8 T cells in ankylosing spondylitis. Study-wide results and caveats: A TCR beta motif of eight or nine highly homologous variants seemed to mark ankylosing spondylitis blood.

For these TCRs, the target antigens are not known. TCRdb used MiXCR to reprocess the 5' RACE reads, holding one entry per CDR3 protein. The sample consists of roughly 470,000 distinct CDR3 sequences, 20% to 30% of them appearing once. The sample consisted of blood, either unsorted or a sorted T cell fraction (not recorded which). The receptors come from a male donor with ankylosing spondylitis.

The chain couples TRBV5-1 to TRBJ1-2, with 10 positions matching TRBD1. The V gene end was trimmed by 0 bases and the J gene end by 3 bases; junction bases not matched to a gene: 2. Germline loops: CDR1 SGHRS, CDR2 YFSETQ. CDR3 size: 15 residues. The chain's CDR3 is CASSLEGQGDYGYTF. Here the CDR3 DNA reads TGCGCCAGCAGCTTGGAAGGACAGGGGGACTATGGCTACACCTTC.

The CDR3 sequence: CSAFTGTGRQYF. In nucleotides, the CDR3 is TGCAGTGCGTTCACCGGGACAGGGAGACAGTATTTT. The V and J genes are TRBV20-1 and TRBJ2-3, with 9 nucleotides matching TRBD1. The trim removed 6 bases at V and 12 bases at J, leaving 10 bases unmatched. The germline CDR1 and CDR2 sequences are DFQATT and SNEGSKA (reference sequence). This CDR3 contains 12 residues.

The CDR3 DNA reads TGCAGTGCTATGGGCCAGCGGGAGCTATTGTACAATGAGCAGTTCTTC. This codes for CSAMGQRELLYNEQFF. The rearrangement joins TRBV20-1 to TRBJ2-1; 8 nucleotides agree with TRBD2. The CDR3 contains 16 residues. Trimming took 4 bases from V and 4 from J; bases not matched to a gene: 12. Germline-derived CDR1 and CDR2 are DFQATT and SNEGSKA (reference sequence).

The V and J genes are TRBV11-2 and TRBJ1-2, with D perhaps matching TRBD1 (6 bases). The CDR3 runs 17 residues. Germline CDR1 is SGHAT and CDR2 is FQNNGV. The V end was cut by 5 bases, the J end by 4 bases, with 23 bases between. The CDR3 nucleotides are TGTGCCAGCAGCACCGCCCTAGGTGGCAGGGGTGGCTATGGCTACACCTTC. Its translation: CASSTALGGRGGYGYTF.

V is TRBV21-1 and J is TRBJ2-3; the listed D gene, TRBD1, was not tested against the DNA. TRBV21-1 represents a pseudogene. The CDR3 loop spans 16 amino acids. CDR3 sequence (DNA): TGTGCCAGCAGCAAAAGCCAGGGGGATAACACAGATACGCAGTATTTT. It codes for CASSKSQGDNTDTQYF.

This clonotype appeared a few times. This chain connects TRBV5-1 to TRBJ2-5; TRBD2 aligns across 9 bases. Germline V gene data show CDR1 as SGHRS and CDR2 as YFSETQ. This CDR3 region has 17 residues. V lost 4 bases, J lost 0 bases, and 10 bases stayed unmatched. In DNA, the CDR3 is TGCGCCAGCAGCCTTATCCGACTAGCGGAGTACCAAGAGACCCAGTACTTC. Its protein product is CASSLIRLAEYQETQYF.

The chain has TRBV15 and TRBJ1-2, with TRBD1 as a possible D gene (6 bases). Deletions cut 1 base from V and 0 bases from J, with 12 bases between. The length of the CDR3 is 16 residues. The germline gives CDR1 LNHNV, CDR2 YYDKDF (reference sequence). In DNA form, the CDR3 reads TGTGCCACCAGCAGAGGTTTGGGGGCCACTAACTATGGCTACACCTTC. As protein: CATSRGLGATNYGYTF.

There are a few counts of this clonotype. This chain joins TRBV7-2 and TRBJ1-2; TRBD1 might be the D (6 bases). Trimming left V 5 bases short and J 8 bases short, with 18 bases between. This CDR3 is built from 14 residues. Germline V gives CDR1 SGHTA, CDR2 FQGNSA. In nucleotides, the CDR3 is TGTGCCAGCAGCCCCTGGGAGGGGGTAGCGGGCTACACCTTC. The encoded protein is CASSPWEGVAGYTF.